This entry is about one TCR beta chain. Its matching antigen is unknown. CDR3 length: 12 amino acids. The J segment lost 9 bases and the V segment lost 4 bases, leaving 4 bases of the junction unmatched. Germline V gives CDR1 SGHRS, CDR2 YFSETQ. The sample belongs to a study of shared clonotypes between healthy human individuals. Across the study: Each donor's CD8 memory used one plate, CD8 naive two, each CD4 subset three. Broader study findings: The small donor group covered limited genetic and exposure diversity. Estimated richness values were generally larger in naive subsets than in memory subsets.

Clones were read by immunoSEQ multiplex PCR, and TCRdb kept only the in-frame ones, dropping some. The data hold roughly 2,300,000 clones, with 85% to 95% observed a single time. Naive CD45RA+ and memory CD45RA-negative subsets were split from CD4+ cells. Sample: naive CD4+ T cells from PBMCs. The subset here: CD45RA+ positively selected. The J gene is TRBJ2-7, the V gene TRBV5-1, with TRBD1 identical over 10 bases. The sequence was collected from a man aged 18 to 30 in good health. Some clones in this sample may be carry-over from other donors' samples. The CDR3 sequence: CASSETGGAQYF. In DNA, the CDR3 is TGCGCCAGCAGCGAGACAGGGGGCGCGCAGTACTTC.